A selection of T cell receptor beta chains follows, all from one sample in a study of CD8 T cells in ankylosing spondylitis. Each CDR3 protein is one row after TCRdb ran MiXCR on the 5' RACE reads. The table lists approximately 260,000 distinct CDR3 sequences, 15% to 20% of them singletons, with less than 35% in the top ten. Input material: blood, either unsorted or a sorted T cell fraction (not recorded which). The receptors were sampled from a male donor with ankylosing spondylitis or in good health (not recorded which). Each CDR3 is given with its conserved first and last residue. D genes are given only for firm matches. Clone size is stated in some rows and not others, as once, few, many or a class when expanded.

DNA: TGCAGCGTCGAAGGGGGGACTAGCAATAGCTACGAGCAGTACTTC
CDR3: CSVEGGTSNSYEQYF
V: TRBV29-1
size: few
J: TRBJ2-7
D: TRBD2

DNA: TGTGCCAGCAGCTTGCAACCTACGGGAAACACCATATATTTT
CDR3: CASSLQPTGNTIYF
V: TRBV7-2
size: many
J: TRBJ1-3
D: -

DNA: TGCGCCAGCAGCTTGGATCATCCGGGACAGGGGTATGGCTACACCTTC
CDR3: CASSLDHPGQGYGYTF
V: TRBV5-1
size: few
J: TRBJ1-2
D: TRBD1

DNA: TGTGCCAGCAGACCACCCGGGGACCCCCCAGATACGCAGTATTTT
CDR3: CASRPPGDPPDTQYF
V: TRBV5-5
size: few
J: TRBJ2-3
D: -

DNA: TGTGCCAGTAGTGCCTTCACAGATACGCAGTATTTT
CDR3: CASSAFTDTQYF
V: TRBV19
size: many
J: TRBJ2-3
D: -

DNA: TGTGCCAGCAGCTATCCGGGACTAGGTGGCGATGAGCAGTTCTTC
CDR3: CASSYPGLGGDEQFF
V: TRBV11-2
size: -
J: TRBJ2-1
D: TRBD2

DNA: TGTGCCAGCAGCTTAGCGTGGGACGGAAACTCCTACGAGCAGTACTTC
CDR3: CASSLAWDGNSYEQYF
V: TRBV7-9
size: -
J: TRBJ2-7
D: -

DNA: TGCGCCAGCAGCCAAGAAAGGGCCCACTATGGCTACACCTTC
CDR3: CASSQERAHYGYTF
V: TRBV4-1
size: -
J: TRBJ1-2
D: -

DNA: TGCGCCAGCAGCCCTGGACAGGGGATGAACCCCCAGCATTTT
CDR3: CASSPGQGMNPQHF
V: TRBV4-1
size: many
J: TRBJ1-5
D: TRBD1

DNA: TGTGCCAGCAGTTTATCGTTCAGGGCCACTGAAGCTTTCTTT
CDR3: CASSLSFRATEAFF
V: TRBV27
size: few
J: TRBJ1-1
D: -

DNA: TGCGCCAGCAGCCAAGAAGGGCGGGGGGCCTACGAGCAGTACTTC
CDR3: CASSQEGRGAYEQYF
V: TRBV4-1
size: -
J: TRBJ2-7
D: TRBD2

DNA: TGTGCCAGCAGTTTAAGTAGTTGGACAGTCTCTGAAGCTTTCTTT
CDR3: CASSLSSWTVSEAFF
V: TRBV27
size: few
J: TRBJ1-1
D: -

DNA: TGCAGCGTTGGCCAGGGCGATGGCTACACCTTC
CDR3: CSVGQGDGYTF
V: TRBV29-1
size: many
J: TRBJ1-2
D: -

DNA: TGTGCCAGCAGCCAGGGTCTAGCGTACTACGAGCAGTACTTC
CDR3: CASSQGLAYYEQYF
V: TRBV3-1
size: few
J: TRBJ2-7
D: -

DNA: TGTGCCAGCAGTCTAGACGTACCCGGGGAGCTGTTTTTT
CDR3: CASSLDVPGELFF
V: TRBV28
size: -
J: TRBJ2-2
D: -

DNA: TGTGCCAGCAGCGTAGAAACGGGGGCCCTGGGTGGCTACACCTTC
CDR3: CASSVETGALGGYTF
V: TRBV9
size: few
J: TRBJ1-2
D: -

DNA: TGTGCCAGCAGTGGAGGGCCTTACAATGAGCAGTTCTTC
CDR3: CASSGGPYNEQFF
V: TRBV27
size: few
J: TRBJ2-1
D: -

DNA: TGTGCCAGCAGTGAAGAGGTAGCGGGAGTCGATGAGCAGTTCTTC
CDR3: CASSEEVAGVDEQFF
V: TRBV2
size: -
J: TRBJ2-1
D: TRBD2

DNA: TGCAGCGCACAGACAGTTAACACCGGGGAGCTGTTTTTT
CDR3: CSAQTVNTGELFF
V: TRBV29-1
size: many
J: TRBJ2-2
D: -

DNA: TGTGCCAGCAGTTACCAGGGGGGCCCCTACCCTAACTATGGCTACACCTTC
CDR3: CASSYQGGPYPNYGYTF
V: TRBV6-5
size: few
J: TRBJ1-2
D: TRBD1

DNA: TGCGCCAGCAGCCCGATCGGGGATACTTACGAGCAGTACTTC
CDR3: CASSPIGDTYEQYF
V: TRBV5-1
size: few
J: TRBJ2-7
D: -

DNA: TGTGCCAGCAGCCCACCCCTGGGAGGGGAAAACATTCAGTACTTC
CDR3: CASSPPLGGENIQYF
V: TRBV7-8
size: -
J: TRBJ2-4
D: TRBD2

DNA: TGTGCCAGCAGTCCGGGACAGCACTACGAGCAGTACTTC
CDR3: CASSPGQHYEQYF
V: TRBV12-3/TRBV12-4
size: many
J: TRBJ2-7
D: TRBD1

DNA: TGTGCCAGCAGTTTACATCACCGTAGCGGGAGGACTTACAATGAGCAGTTCTTC
CDR3: CASSLHHRSGRTYNEQFF
V: TRBV12-3/TRBV12-4
size: few
J: TRBJ2-1
D: TRBD2

DNA: TGTGCCAGCAGTTCCCTACCGACTAGCACAGATACGCAGTATTTT
CDR3: CASSSLPTSTDTQYF
V: TRBV12-3/TRBV12-4
size: many
J: TRBJ2-3
D: -

DNA: TGTGCCAGCAGTTTACGGGGTAATAGCAATCAGCCCCAGCATTTT
CDR3: CASSLRGNSNQPQHF
V: TRBV27
size: few
J: TRBJ1-5
D: -

DNA: TGTGCCAGCAGCCCGGGTATGGGACAGGACAACTATGGCTACACCTTC
CDR3: CASSPGMGQDNYGYTF
V: TRBV7-8
size: few
J: TRBJ1-2
D: TRBD1

DNA: TGTGCCAGCACCCCAATCGGGAGTCGGAGCACCGGGGAGCTGTTTTTT
CDR3: CASTPIGSRSTGELFF
V: TRBV12-3/TRBV12-4
size: -
J: TRBJ2-2
D: -

DNA: TGCAGTGCTAGGCGGCCGGGGAGCTCCTACGAGCAGTACTTC
CDR3: CSARRPGSSYEQYF
V: TRBV20-1
size: few
J: TRBJ2-7
D: -

DNA: TGCAGCGTTGAAGTAACTAGCGGCTCGCCCTACTTC
CDR3: CSVEVTSGSPYF
V: TRBV29-1
size: many
J: TRBJ2-5
D: TRBD2

DNA: TGTGCCAGCAGTGAGGGTAGTGGTCCGGAGACCCAGTACTTC
CDR3: CASSEGSGPETQYF
V: TRBV6-1
size: -
J: TRBJ2-5
D: -

DNA: TGCAGCGTCCCTGCCGGGACTAGCGGTTACTCCTACAATGAGCAGTTCTTC
CDR3: CSVPAGTSGYSYNEQFF
V: TRBV29-1
size: few
J: TRBJ2-1
D: TRBD2

DNA: TGCGCCAGCAGCCAAGATACGGCAGGGTCATACGAGCAGTACTTC
CDR3: CASSQDTAGSYEQYF
V: TRBV4-3
size: -
J: TRBJ2-7
D: -